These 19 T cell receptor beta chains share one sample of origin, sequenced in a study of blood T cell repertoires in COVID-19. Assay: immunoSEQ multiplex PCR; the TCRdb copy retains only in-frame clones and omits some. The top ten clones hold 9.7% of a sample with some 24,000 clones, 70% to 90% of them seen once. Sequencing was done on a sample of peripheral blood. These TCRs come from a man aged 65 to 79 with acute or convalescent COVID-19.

The CDR3 here is CASSAGGREAYNEQFF. The CDR3 DNA reads TGTGCCAGCTCCGCCGGGGGTCGGGAGGCCTACAATGAGCAGTTCTTC. The rearrangement links TRBV18 to TRBJ2-1; TRBD2 agrees at 7 bases. The V segment lost 6 bases and the J segment 2 bases; nucleotides outside the gene matches: 10. The CDR3 covers 16 residues. Germline V CDR1 and CDR2: KGHSH, LQKENI.

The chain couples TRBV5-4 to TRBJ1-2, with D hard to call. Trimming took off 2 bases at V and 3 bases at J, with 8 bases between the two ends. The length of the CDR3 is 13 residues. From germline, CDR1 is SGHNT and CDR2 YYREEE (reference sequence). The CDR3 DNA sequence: TGTGCCAGCAGCTTTGGCAAATACTATGGCTACACCTTC. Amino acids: CASSFGKYYGYTF. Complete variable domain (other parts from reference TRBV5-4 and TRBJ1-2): ETGVTQSPTHLIKTRGQQVTLRCSSQSGHNTVSWYQQALGQGPQFIFQYYREEENGRGNFPPRFSGLQFPNYSSELNVNALELDDSALYLCASSFGKYYGYTFGSGTRLTVV.

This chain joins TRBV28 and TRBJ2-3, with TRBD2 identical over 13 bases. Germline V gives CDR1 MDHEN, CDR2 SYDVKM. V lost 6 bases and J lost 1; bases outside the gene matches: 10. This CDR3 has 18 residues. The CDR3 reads CASRPPGLAGRGTDTQYF. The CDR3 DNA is TGTGCCAGCAGGCCTCCGGGACTAGCGGGACGGGGCACAGATACGCAGTATTTT.

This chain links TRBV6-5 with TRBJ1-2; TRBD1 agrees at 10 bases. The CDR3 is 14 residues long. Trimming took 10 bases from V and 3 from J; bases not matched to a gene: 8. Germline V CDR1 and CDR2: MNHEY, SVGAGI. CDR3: CATKYGQGDYGYTF. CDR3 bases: TGTGCCACCAAATACGGACAGGGGGACTATGGCTACACCTTC.

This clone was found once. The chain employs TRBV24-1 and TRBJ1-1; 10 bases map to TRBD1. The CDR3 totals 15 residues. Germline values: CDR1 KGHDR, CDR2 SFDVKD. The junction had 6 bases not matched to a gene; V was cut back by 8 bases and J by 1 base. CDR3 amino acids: CATTGTGDGNTEAFF. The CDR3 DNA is TGTGCCACCACCGGGACAGGGGATGGGAACACTGAAGCTTTCTTT.

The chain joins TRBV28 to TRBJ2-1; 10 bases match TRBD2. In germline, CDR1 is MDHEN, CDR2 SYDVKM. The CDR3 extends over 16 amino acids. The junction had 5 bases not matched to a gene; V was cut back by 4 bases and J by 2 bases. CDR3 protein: CASSYGLADPYNEQFF. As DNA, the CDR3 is TGTGCCAGCAGTTACGGACTAGCGGATCCCTACAATGAGCAGTTCTTC.

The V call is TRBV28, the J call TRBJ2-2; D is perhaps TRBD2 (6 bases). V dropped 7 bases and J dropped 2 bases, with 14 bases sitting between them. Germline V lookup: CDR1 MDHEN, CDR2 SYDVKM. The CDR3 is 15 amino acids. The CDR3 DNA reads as TGTGCCAGCATCCGAACGGGAGCTAACACCGGGGAGCTGTTTTTT. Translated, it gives CASIRTGANTGELFF.

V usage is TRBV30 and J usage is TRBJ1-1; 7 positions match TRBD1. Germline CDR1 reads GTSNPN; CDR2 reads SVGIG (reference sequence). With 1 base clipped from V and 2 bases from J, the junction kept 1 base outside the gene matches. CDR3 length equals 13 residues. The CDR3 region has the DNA TGTGCCTGGAGTGGGGACAGCAACACTGAAGCTTTCTTT. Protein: CAWSGDSNTEAFF.

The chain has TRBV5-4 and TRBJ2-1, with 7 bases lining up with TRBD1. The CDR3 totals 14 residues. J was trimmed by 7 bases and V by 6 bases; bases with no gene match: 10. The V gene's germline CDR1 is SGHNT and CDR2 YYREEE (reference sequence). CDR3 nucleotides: TGTGCCAGCATCTCAGACAGGGTCGGGAATGAGCAGTTCTTC. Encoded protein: CASISDRVGNEQFF.

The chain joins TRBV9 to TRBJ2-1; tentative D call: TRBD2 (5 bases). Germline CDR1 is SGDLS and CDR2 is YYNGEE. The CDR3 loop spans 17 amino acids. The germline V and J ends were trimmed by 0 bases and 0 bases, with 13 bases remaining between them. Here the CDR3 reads CASSVVSRVGSYNEQFF. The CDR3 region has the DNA TGTGCCAGCAGCGTAGTCTCGAGGGTGGGCTCCTACAATGAGCAGTTCTTC.

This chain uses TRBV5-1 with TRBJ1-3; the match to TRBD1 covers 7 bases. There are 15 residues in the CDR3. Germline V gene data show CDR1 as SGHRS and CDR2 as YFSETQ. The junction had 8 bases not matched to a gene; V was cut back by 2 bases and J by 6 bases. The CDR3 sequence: CASSFSAGGENTIYF. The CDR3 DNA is TGCGCCAGCAGCTTTAGTGCAGGGGGAGAAAACACCATATATTTT.

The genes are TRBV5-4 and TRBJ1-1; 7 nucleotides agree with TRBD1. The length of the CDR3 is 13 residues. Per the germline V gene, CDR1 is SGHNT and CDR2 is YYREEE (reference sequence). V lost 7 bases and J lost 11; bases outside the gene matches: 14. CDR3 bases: TGTGCCAGCGAAGACCGGGACAGTTTGAGCGCTTTCTTT. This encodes CASEDRDSLSAFF. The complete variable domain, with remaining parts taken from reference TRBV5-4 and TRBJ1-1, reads ETGVTQSPTHLIKTRGQQVTLRCSSQSGHNTVSWYQQALGQGPQFIFQYYREEENGRGNFPPRFSGLQFPNYSSELNVNALELDDSALYLCASEDRDSLSAFFGQGTRLTVV.

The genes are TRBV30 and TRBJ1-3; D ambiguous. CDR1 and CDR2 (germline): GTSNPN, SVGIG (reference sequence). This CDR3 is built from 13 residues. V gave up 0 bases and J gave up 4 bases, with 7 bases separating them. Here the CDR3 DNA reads TGTGCCTGGAGTGTACAGCCCGGAAACACCATATATTTT. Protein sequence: CAWSVQPGNTIYF.

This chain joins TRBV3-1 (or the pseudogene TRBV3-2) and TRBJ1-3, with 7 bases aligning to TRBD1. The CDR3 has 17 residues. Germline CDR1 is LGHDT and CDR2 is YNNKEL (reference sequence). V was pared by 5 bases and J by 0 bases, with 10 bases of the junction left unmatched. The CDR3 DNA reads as TGTGCCAGCAGCTTACTAACAGCAGGGGGCTCTGGAAACACCATATATTTT. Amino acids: CASSLLTAGGSGNTIYF.

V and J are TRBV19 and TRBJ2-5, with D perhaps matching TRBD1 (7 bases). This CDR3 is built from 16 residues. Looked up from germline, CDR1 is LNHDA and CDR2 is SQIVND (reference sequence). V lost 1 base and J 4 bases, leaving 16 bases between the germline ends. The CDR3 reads CASSIGTGDWAETQYF. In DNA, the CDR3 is TGTGCCAGTAGTATAGGCACAGGGGACTGGGCAGAGACCCAGTACTTC.

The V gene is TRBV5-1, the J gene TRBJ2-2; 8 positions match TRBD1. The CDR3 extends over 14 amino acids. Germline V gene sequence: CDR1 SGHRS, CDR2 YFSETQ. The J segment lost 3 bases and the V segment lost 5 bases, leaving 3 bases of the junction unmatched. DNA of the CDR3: TGCGCCAGCAGACCGACAGGGGACACCGGGGAGCTGTTTTTT. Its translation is CASRPTGDTGELFF.

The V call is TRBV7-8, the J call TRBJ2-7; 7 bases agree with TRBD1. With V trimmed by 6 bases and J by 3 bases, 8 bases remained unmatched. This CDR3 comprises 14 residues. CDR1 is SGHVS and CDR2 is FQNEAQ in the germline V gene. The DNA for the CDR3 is TGTGCCAGCAGACGAGACAGGGACGGCTACGAGCAGTACTTC. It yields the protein CASRRDRDGYEQYF.

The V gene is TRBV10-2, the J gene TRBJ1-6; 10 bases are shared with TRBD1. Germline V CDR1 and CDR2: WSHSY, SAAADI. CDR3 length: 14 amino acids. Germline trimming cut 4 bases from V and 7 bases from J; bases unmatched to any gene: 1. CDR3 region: CASSGTGGNSPLHF. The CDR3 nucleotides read TGCGCCAGCAGTGGGACAGGGGGGAATTCACCCCTCCACTTT.

The CDR3 here is CASSPSLRGRGGGDTEAFF. As DNA, the CDR3 is TGTGCCAGCAGTCCGAGCCTCAGGGGGCGCGGGGGAGGGGACACTGAAGCTTTCTTT. J is TRBJ1-1 and V is TRBV6-2 or TRBV6-3; TRBD1 agrees at 8 bases. There are 19 residues in the CDR3. V shed 5 bases and J 3 bases; nucleotides not matched to a gene: 20. CDR1 is MNHEY and CDR2 is SVGEGT in the germline V gene.